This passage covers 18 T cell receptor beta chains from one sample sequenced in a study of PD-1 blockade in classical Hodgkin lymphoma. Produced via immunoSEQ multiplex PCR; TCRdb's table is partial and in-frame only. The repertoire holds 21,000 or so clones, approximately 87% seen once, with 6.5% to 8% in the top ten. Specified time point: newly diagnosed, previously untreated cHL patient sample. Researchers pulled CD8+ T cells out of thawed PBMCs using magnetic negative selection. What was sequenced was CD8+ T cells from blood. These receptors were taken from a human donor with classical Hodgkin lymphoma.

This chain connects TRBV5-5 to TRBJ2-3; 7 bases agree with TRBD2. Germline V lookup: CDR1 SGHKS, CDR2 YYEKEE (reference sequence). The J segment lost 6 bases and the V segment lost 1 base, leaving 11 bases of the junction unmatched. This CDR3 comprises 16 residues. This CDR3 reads CASSLRSSGQTDTQYF. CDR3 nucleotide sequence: TGTGCCAGCAGCTTGCGGTCTAGCGGCCAGACGGATACGCAGTATTTT.

In DNA form, the CDR3 reads TGTGCCTGGGGCGGAGGGAACACTGAAGCTTTCTTT. This translates into CAWGGGNTEAFF. The rearrangement links TRBV30 to TRBJ1-1; D ambiguous. The V and J ends lost 5 bases and 1 base respectively, with 8 bases between them. CDR3 length equals 12 residues. The germline V gene encodes CDR1 GTSNPN and CDR2 SVGIG (reference sequence).

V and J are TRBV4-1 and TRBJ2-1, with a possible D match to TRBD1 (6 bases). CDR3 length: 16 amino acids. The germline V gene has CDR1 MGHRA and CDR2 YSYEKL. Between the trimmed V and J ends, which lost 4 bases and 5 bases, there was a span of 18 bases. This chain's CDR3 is CASSPPERDINNEQFF. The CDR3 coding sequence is TGCGCCAGCAGCCCTCCAGAACGGGACATAAACAATGAGCAGTTCTTC.

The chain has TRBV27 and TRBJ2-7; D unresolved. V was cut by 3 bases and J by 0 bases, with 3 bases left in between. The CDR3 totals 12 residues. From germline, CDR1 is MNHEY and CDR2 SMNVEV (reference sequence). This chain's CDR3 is CASSFSSYEQYF. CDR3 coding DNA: TGTGCCAGCAGTTTCAGCTCCTACGAGCAGTACTTC.

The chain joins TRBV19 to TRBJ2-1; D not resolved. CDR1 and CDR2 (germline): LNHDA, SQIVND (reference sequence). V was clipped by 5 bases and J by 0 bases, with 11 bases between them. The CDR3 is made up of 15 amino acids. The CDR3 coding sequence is TGTGCCAGTAGTTCCCGAGGAAGCTCCTACAATGAGCAGTTCTTC. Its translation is CASSSRGSSYNEQFF.

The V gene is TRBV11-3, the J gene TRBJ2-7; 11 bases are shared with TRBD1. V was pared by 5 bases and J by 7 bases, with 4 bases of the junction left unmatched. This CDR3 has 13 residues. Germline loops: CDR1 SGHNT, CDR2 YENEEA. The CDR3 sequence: CASSQDRGQEQYF. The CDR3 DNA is TGTGCCAGCAGCCAGGACAGGGGGCAAGAGCAGTACTTC.

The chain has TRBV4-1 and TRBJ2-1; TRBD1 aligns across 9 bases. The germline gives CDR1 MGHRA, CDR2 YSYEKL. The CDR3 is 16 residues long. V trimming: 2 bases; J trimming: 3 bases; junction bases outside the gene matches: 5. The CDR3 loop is CASSQTPGQGYNEQFF. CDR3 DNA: TGCGCCAGCAGCCAAACCCCGGGACAGGGCTACAATGAGCAGTTCTTC.

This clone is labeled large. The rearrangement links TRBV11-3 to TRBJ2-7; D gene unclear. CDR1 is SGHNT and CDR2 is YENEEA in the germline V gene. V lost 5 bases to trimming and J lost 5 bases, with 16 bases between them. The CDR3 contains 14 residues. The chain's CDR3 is CASSPPYSKDEQYF. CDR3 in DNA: TGTGCCAGCAGCCCCCCTTATTCGAAGGACGAGCAGTACTTC. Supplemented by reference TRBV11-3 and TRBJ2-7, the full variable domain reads EAGVVQSPRYKIIEKKQPVAFWCNPISGHNTLYWYLQNLGQGPELLIRYENEEAVDDSQLPKDRFSAERLKGVDSTLKIQPAELGDSAVYLCASSPPYSKDEQYFGPGTRLTVT.

The chain's CDR3 is CASSEQGARDQPQHF. Here the CDR3 DNA reads TGTGCCAGCAGTGAGCAGGGGGCGCGAGATCAGCCCCAGCATTTT. The V call is TRBV2, the J call TRBJ1-5; 8 bases are shared with TRBD1. CDR3 length: 15 amino acids. Germline CDR1 is SNHLY and CDR2 is FYNNEI. V dropped 3 bases and J dropped 5; count of bases not matched to a gene: 6.

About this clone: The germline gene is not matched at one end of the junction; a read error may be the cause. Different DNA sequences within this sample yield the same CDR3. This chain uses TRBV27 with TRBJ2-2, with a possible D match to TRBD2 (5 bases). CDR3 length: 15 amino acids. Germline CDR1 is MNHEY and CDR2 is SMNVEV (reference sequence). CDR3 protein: CASSSLTHNTGELFF. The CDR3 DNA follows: TGTGCCAGCAGTTCCTTGACACACAACACCGGGGAGCTGTTTTTC.

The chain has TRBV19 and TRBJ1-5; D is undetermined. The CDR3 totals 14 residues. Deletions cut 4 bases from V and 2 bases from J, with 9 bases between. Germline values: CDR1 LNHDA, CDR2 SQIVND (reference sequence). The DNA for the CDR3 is TGTGCCAGTAGTACCTCGGGTGGCAATCAGCCCCAGCATTTT. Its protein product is CASSTSGGNQPQHF.

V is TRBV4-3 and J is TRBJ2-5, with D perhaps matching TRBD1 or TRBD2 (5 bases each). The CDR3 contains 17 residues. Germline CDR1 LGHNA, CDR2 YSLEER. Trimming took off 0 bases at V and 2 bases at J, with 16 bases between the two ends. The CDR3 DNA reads TGCGCCAGCAGCCAAGATCCCAGAGGGGACGGTCAAGAGACCCAGTACTTC. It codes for CASSQDPRGDGQETQYF.

As DNA, the CDR3 is TGTGCCAGCAGTTACTCTGGGGGCTCTGGGGCCAACGTCCTGACTTTC. It encodes CASSYSGGSGANVLTF. The chain is built from TRBV6-5 and TRBJ2-6; perhaps D is TRBD1 or TRBD2 (5 bases each). CDR1 is MNHEY, CDR2 SVGAGI, per germline. Between the trimmed V and J ends, which lost 0 bases and 0 bases, there was a span of 6 bases. CDR3 length equals 16 residues.

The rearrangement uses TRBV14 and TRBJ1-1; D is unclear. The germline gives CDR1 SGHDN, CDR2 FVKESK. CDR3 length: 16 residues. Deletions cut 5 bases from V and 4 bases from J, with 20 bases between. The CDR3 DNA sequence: TGTGCCAGCAGCTTCCGACCGGGCCTTCGGGGCACTGAAGCTTTCTTT. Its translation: CASSFRPGLRGTEAFF.

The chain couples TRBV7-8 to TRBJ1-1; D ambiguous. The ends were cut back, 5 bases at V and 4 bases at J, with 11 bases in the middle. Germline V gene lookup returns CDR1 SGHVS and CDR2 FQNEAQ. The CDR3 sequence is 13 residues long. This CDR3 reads CASSLYRATEAFF. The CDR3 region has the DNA TGTGCCAGCAGCCTCTACCGGGCCACTGAAGCTTTCTTT. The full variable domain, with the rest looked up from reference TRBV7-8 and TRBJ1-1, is GAGVSQSPRYKVAKRGQDVALRCDPISGHVSLFWYQQALGQGPEFLTYFQNEAQLDKSGLPSDRFFAERPEGSVSTLKIQRTQQEDSAVYLCASSLYRATEAFFGQGTRLTVV.

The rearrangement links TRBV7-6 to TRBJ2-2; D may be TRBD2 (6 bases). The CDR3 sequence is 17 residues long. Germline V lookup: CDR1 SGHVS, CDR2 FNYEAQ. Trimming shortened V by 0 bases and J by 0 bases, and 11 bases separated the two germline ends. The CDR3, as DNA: TGTGCCAGCAGCTTAGCTGCGGGACCCCCGAACACCGGGGAGCTGTTTTTT. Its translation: CASSLAAGPPNTGELFF.

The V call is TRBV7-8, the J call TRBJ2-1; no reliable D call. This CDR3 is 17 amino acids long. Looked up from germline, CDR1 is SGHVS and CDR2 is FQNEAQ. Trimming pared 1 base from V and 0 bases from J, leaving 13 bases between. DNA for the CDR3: TGTGCCAGCAGCTTAGAACTGGGCCTGAGCTCCTACAATGAGCAGTTCTTC. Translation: CASSLELGLSSYNEQFF. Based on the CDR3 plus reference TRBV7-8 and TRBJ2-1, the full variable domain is GAGVSQSPRYKVAKRGQDVALRCDPISGHVSLFWYQQALGQGPEFLTYFQNEAQLDKSGLPSDRFFAERPEGSVSTLKIQRTQQEDSAVYLCASSLELGLSSYNEQFFGPGTRLTVL.

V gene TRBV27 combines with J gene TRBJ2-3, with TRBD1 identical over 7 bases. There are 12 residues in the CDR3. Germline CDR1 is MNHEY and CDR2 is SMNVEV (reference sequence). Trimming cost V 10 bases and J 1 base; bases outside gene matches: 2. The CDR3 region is CATGQGTDTQYF. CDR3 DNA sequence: TGTGCCACCGGACAGGGCACAGATACGCAGTATTTT.